In this sample, the clone carrying this T cell receptor (beta chain) turned up a few times. The antigen is not known. V lost 2 bases and J lost 4, with 10 bases in between. CDR3 length equals 15 residues. Germline CDR1 is SGHRS and CDR2 is YFSETQ. The data belong to a study of T-cell memory formation after mild COVID-19. The TCR alpha and TCR beta cDNA libraries, bearing sample barcodes and UMIs, were generated by 5'RACE using constant-segment primers. TCRdb fed the 5' RACE reads into MiXCR, producing one record per CDR3 protein. The sample shows some 210,000 distinct CDR3 sequences, 10% to 13% of them seen only once. Study-wide points: Later expanders leaned CD4+, whereas clones that contracted between day 15 and 85 were balanced CD4/CD8.

The chain couples TRBV5-1 to TRBJ2-6; D gene uncertain. The sample was PBMCs or a T cell subset sorted from them (not recorded which). The sequence was obtained from a man younger than 35 who had mild COVID-19 (a few samples of this study predate the infection). Cell type and time point are not known. As DNA, the CDR3 is TGCGCCAGCAGCTTAAAGCCAGGCGGGGCCAACGTCCTGACTTTC. It encodes CASSLKPGGANVLTF.